This TCR beta chain was captured in a study of cytomegalovirus exposure and HLA in healthy donors. Study-level information: The same platform as the roughly 670 first-cohort repertoires was used for the 90 to 150 validation repertoires, a later analysis reported.

The CDR3 is made up of 13 amino acids. Trimming removed 3 bases at V and 2 bases at J, with 8 bases between. CDR1 and CDR2 (germline): SGHRS, YFSETQ. Produced via immunoSEQ multiplex PCR; TCRdb's table is partial and in-frame only. This table has some 160,000 clones, more than 70% appearing once. Sequencing used PBMCs. This chain links TRBV5-1 with TRBJ2-5; D is uncertain. This TCR came from a man aged 18 to 29 in good health and CMV-seronegative. The CDR3 DNA follows: TGCGCCAGCAGCTCCCCCCGGCAAGAGACCCAGTACTTC. Its protein product is CASSSPRQETQYF.